Here is one TCR beta chain with its context. There are a few counts of this clonotype. Its antigen specificity is not known. No qualities accompany the bases; no much larger clone lies one base away. This specimen belongs to a study of post-analysis software for immune sequencing data (dated by TCRdb to the mid-2010s). At the level of the whole study: Recorded disease courses included relapsing-remitting, secondary progressive and progressive-relapsing multiple sclerosis, with some patients lacking subtype annotation. The patient repertoires were set against 10 or so previously published healthy control repertoires from donors whose ages ranged from about 6 to 25 years. A subset of samples was prepared in parallel using single-end sample barcoding, then pooled and co-amplified after Illumina adapter ligation.

Study-wide conclusions, independent of this receptor: Four or five TRBV segments, including TRBV5-6, TRBV5-1 and TRBV20-1, were significantly more frequent in patients than controls. The multiple sclerosis patient group was slightly younger than the control group. Direct clustering with F measure showed strong co-clustering of samples prepared in the same batch, prompting a batch-effect correction. Multiple sclerosis patients had significantly lower normalized Chao1 diversity than controls, a result that suggests substantial peripheral T-cell clonal expansion.

To demonstrate the VDJtools post-analysis software, the study profiled TCR beta repertoires from the peripheral blood of about 13 young patients with multiple sclerosis. The multiple sclerosis patients were children and adolescents ranging in age from 6 to 15 years. Library preparation employed PCR. The instrument given in TCRdb is Illumina HiSeq 2500. Unique molecular identifiers were incorporated into TCR beta cDNA libraries to reduce PCR and sequencing biases. Some 500,000 cDNA molecules were obtained for every 1 to 10 million input T cells, so each molecule roughly corresponded to one T cell. The patient libraries were prepared and sequenced with the same protocol used for the earlier healthy control dataset. Within a given batch, samples were prepared together, multiplexed and sequenced on the same HiSeq lane. Per the authors' processing: Raw barcoded reads were processed with MIGEC, and single-read molecular identifier groups were discarded before consensus assembly and CDR3 extraction. Clonotype tables were post-analysed with VDJtools, and diversity was normalized by down-sampling all datasets to the smallest sample size. Repertoire overlap clustering matched CDR3 amino acid but not nucleotide sequences to correct batch-related cross-sample contamination. TCRdb redid the processing of the public reads, applying fastp at Q25 and MiXCR, and retained in-frame beta chains. When rows share a CDR3 protein, they turn into one entry using the most common DNA and genes. These V and J calls derive from TCRdb rather than the authors' analysis. For this sample there are fewer than 900,000 distinct CDR3 sequences; 46% appear just once. The ten largest clonotypes hold roughly 5.2% of the sample.

The trim is 6 bases for V and 5 bases for J, with a gap of 20 bases between the germline ends. The CDR3 contains 16 residues, cysteine and phenylalanine counted. Only CDR3 DNA is held: 48 bases, read in frame from base 1. The germline V gene (reference sequence) sets CDR1 to MNHNY and CDR2 to SVGAGI. The receptor comes from a girl aged 5 to 17 with multiple sclerosis. Sequencing was performed on blood. The rearranged chain carries TRBV6-6 and TRBJ1-5; the D gene is perhaps TRBD1, on 5 matching bases. The nucleotide sequence reads TGTGCCAGCAGCCCAGGGTGGGGAAGGGAATATCAGCCCCAGCATTTT. Translated, this is CASSPGWGREYQPQHF.